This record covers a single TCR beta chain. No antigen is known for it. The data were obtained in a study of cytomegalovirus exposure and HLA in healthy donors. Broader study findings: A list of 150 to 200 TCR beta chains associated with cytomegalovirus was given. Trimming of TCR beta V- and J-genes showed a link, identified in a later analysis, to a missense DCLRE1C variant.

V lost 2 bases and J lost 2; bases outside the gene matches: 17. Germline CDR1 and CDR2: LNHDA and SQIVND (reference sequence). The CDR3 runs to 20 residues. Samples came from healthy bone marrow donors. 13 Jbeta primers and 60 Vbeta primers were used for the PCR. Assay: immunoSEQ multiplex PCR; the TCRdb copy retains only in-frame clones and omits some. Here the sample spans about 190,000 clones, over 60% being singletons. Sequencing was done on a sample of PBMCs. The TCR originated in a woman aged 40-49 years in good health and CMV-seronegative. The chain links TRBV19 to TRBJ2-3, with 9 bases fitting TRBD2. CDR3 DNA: TGTGCCAGTAGTATAAGCAAGTTCGGACCGACTAGCGGACACACAGATACGCAGTATTTT. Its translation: CASSISKFGPTSGHTDTQYF.